A selection of T cell receptor beta chains follows, all from one sample in a study of Ad26.COV2.S vaccination and SARS-CoV-2 variants. Sequencing was performed with immunoSEQ multiplex PCR; in TCRdb, only in-frame clones are kept and a portion is missing. The sample records around 450,000 clones, 80% to 90% being singletons. The sample consisted of peripheral blood, taken in a trial of Ad26.COV2.S vaccine versus placebo. These receptors came from a person between 18 and 65 years old who received the Ad26.COV2.S COVID-19 vaccine or a placebo. CDR3s include the opening cysteine and the closing phenylalanine or tryptophan. Each record gives: CDR3 DNA, CDR3 protein, D gene, J gene, V gene. A D gene is named only where the DNA matches it firmly.

CDR3nt: TGCGCCAGCAGCTTGATTCTCAGGGGTGGGGAGACCCAGTACTTC
CDR3aa: CASSLILRGGETQYF
d_gene: -
j_gene: TRBJ2-5
v_gene: TRBV5-1

CDR3nt: TGCGCCAGCAGCCCTCGGGGGCCCCGCACAGATACGCAGTATTTT
CDR3aa: CASSPRGPRTDTQYF
d_gene: -
j_gene: TRBJ2-3
v_gene: TRBV5-1

CDR3nt: TGTGCCAGCAGGGTGGGGGGCTATGGCTACACCTTC
CDR3aa: CASRVGGYGYTF
d_gene: -
j_gene: TRBJ1-2
v_gene: TRBV2

CDR3nt: TGCAGCGTTAAAGGGGATACGCAGTATTTT
CDR3aa: CSVKGDTQYF
d_gene: -
j_gene: TRBJ2-3
v_gene: TRBV29-1

CDR3nt: TGTGCCAGCAGTGAGCGGGCCCCCCCGATGGATGGATCCGAGCAGTACTTC
CDR3aa: CASSERAPPMDGSEQYF
d_gene: -
j_gene: TRBJ2-7
v_gene: TRBV2

CDR3nt: TGTGCCAGCAGCTCTTCAGGGGGCGGGATGAACACTGAAGCTTTCTTT
CDR3aa: CASSSSGGGMNTEAFF
d_gene: TRBD1
j_gene: TRBJ1-1
v_gene: TRBV7-2

CDR3nt: TGTGCCAGCAGCTACGACGGAGGAGGGAGCACCTACAATGAGCAGTTCTTC
CDR3aa: CASSYDGGGSTYNEQFF
d_gene: -
j_gene: TRBJ2-1
v_gene: TRBV7-3

CDR3nt: TGCGCCAGCAGCCACCCCGGGACGGGGAACACCGGGGAGCTGTTTTTT
CDR3aa: CASSHPGTGNTGELFF
d_gene: -
j_gene: TRBJ2-2
v_gene: TRBV5-1

CDR3nt: TGCAGCACCGACGGGGGAGTTGACACTGAAGCTTTCTTT
CDR3aa: CSTDGGVDTEAFF
d_gene: -
j_gene: TRBJ1-1
v_gene: TRBV29-1

CDR3nt: TGTGCCGCCGAACCCGGGACGAGGACTGAAGCTTTCTTT
CDR3aa: CAAEPGTRTEAFF
d_gene: -
j_gene: TRBJ1-1
v_gene: TRBV28

CDR3nt: TGTGCCAGCAGTCCCGCCGGGGAATGGGGTGGCTACACCTTC
CDR3aa: CASSPAGEWGGYTF
d_gene: -
j_gene: TRBJ1-2
v_gene: TRBV27

CDR3nt: TGCAGTGCTAGTAGGGAGACAGCCAAAAACATTCAGTACTTC
CDR3aa: CSASRETAKNIQYF
d_gene: -
j_gene: TRBJ2-4
v_gene: TRBV20-1

CDR3nt: TGCAGCGCCAACCCGGGACACGAAAACACCATATATTTT
CDR3aa: CSANPGHENTIYF
d_gene: -
j_gene: TRBJ1-3
v_gene: TRBV29-1

CDR3nt: TGTGCCACCAGGGGAGTTGTGGGGGTAGGGCATACGCAGTATTTT
CDR3aa: CATRGVVGVGHTQYF
d_gene: -
j_gene: TRBJ2-3
v_gene: TRBV15

CDR3nt: TGTGCCAGCTGTCACGAGGGTGCTCCCTTGAATGGCTACACCTTC
CDR3aa: CASCHEGAPLNGYTF
d_gene: -
j_gene: TRBJ1-2
v_gene: TRBV18

CDR3nt: TGTGCCAGCTCCGACAGGGGGCGCGGTCAGCCCCAGCATTTT
CDR3aa: CASSDRGRGQPQHF
d_gene: TRBD1
j_gene: TRBJ1-5
v_gene: TRBV27

CDR3nt: TGCGCCAGCAGTGAGTTGGGGTCTGGGGGTAGAGATACGCAGTATTTT
CDR3aa: CASSELGSGGRDTQYF
d_gene: -
j_gene: TRBJ2-3
v_gene: TRBV10-1

CDR3nt: TGTGCCAGCAGTCCTTGGGACAGGGGATCCTATGGCTACACCTTC
CDR3aa: CASSPWDRGSYGYTF
d_gene: TRBD1
j_gene: TRBJ1-2
v_gene: TRBV28

CDR3nt: TGTGCCAGCAGCCCCCCCTCTCCGAACTATGGCTACACCTTC
CDR3aa: CASSPPSPNYGYTF
d_gene: -
j_gene: TRBJ1-2
v_gene: TRBV7-2

CDR3nt: TGTGCCAGCAGTAAACGTATCCAGGGTACCCAAGAGACCCAGTACTTC
CDR3aa: CASSKRIQGTQETQYF
d_gene: -
j_gene: TRBJ2-5
v_gene: TRBV28

CDR3nt: TGCGCCAGCAGCCAAGATGCCCTTTCGAGAAACACCATATATTTT
CDR3aa: CASSQDALSRNTIYF
d_gene: -
j_gene: TRBJ1-3
v_gene: TRBV4-1

CDR3nt: TGTGCCAGCTCACTCATGGGCCACTCCACAGATACGCAGTATTTT
CDR3aa: CASSLMGHSTDTQYF
d_gene: -
j_gene: TRBJ2-3
v_gene: TRBV6-5

CDR3nt: TGTGCCAGCAGTTACGGCGGGAGGGCCCCCGGGGAGCTGTTTTTT
CDR3aa: CASSYGGRAPGELFF
d_gene: TRBD2
j_gene: TRBJ2-2
v_gene: TRBV6-5

CDR3nt: TGTGCCAGCAGTGAAGGTGTCAGCACAGATACGCAGTATTTT
CDR3aa: CASSEGVSTDTQYF
d_gene: -
j_gene: TRBJ2-3
v_gene: TRBV2